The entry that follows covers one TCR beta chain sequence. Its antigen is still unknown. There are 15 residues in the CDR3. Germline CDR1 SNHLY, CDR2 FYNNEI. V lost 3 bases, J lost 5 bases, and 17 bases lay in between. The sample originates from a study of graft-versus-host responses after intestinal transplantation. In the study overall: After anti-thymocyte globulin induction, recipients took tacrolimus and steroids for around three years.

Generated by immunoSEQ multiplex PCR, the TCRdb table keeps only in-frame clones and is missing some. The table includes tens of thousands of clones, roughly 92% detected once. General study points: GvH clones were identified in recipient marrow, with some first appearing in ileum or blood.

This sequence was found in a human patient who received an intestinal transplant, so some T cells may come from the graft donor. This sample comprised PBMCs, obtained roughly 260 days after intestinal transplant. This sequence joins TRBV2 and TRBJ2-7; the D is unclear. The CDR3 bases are TGTGCCAGCAGTGATAGAAGGCTCGCTTTCGACGAGCAGTACTTC. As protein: CASSDRRLAFDEQYF.